Below, 4 T cell receptor beta chains from the same sample are listed, as sequenced in a study of CD8 T cells in ankylosing spondylitis. Each CDR3 protein gets one entry after TCRdb re-called the 5' RACE reads with MiXCR. The table shows around 300,000 distinct CDR3 sequences, with roughly 14% occurring only once. The sample consisted of blood, either unsorted or a sorted T cell fraction (not recorded which). Every receptor here comes from a male donor with ankylosing spondylitis or in good health (not recorded which).

The rearrangement links TRBV5-1 to TRBJ1-4, with unresolved D. The CDR3 is made up of 14 amino acids. CDR1 SGHRS and CDR2 YFSETQ come from the germline V gene. V was clipped by 0 bases and J by 5 bases, with 8 bases between them. This chain's CDR3 is CASSLGQENEKLFF. The DNA for the CDR3 is TGCGCCAGCAGCTTGGGTCAGGAGAATGAAAAACTGTTTTTT.

This clonotype was observed a handful of times. The V call is TRBV19, the J call TRBJ2-2, with a possible D match to TRBD2 (6 bases). Germline V gene sequence: CDR1 LNHDA, CDR2 SQIVND (reference sequence). V shed 4 bases and J shed 1 base, with 10 bases lying between them. The CDR3 extends over 15 amino acids. The CDR3, as DNA: TGTGCCAGTAGTAAGACGGGAGTGAACACCGGGGAGCTGTTTTTT. Protein: CASSKTGVNTGELFF.

This sequence joins TRBV5-6 and TRBJ2-5; D could derive from TRBD1 or TRBD2 (6 bases each). Germline lookup yields CDR1 SGHDT and CDR2 YYEEEE. This CDR3 has 15 amino acids. V lost 1 base to trimming and J lost 5 bases, with 15 bases between them. This CDR3 is CASSLLGGQRETQYF. The CDR3 DNA reads TGTGCCAGCAGCTTGTTGGGAGGACAGAGGGAGACCCAGTACTTC.

This clonotype was seen a handful of times. CDR3 protein: CASSPGLVNYNEQFF. CDR3 sequence (DNA): TGCGCCAGCAGCCCGGGACTAGTCAATTACAATGAGCAGTTCTTC. The chain uses TRBV4-1 and TRBJ2-1; 8 bases match TRBD2. Germline CDR1 and CDR2: MGHRA and YSYEKL. V lost 4 bases to trimming and J lost 4 bases; unmatched junction nucleotides: 6. The CDR3 consists of 15 residues.